These 20 T cell receptor beta chains share one sample of origin, sequenced in a study of vaccination and CD4 T cells after COVID-19. These TCRs are of unknown antigen specificity. Sequencing of cultured CD4+ T cell DNA used the Oncomine TCR Beta short-read assay. TCRdb re-called the PCR reads through MiXCR, storing one row per CDR3 protein. The sample includes about 14,000 distinct CDR3 sequences, about 60% of them seen just once. Sample treatment: approximately nine-day PBMC culture with coronavirus spike peptide pools or control peptides (ViraFEST assay). Sequenced material: CD4+ T cells from blood, cultured in vitro. Every receptor here comes from a human donor who had recovered from COVID-19.

The chain uses TRBV12-3 or TRBV12-4 and TRBJ2-3, with TRBD2 matching over 7 bases. Trimming at V came to 5 bases and at J to 2 bases, leaving 13 bases not matched to a gene. This CDR3 is built from 17 residues. The DNA for the CDR3 is TGTGCCAGCAGTCCACCAACCCTGAGCGGGATCACAGATACGCAGTATTTT. This gives the protein CASSPPTLSGITDTQYF.

Only a few counts were recorded for this clonotype. The genes are TRBV7-3 and TRBJ1-1; D may be TRBD1 (5 bases). Trimming cost V 5 bases and J 7 bases, with 14 bases left between them. In germline, CDR1 is SGHTA, CDR2 FQGTGA. The CDR3 spans 13 residues. The CDR3 DNA reads TGTGCCAGCAGCCAAGGGGCGGGACTTGAAGCTTTCTTT. Protein sequence: CASSQGAGLEAFF.

The chain links TRBV7-2 to TRBJ2-7; D gene unclear. The CDR3 contains 11 residues. With 6 bases removed from V and 2 bases from J, the gap between germline ends came to 5 bases. The V gene's germline CDR1 is SGHTA and CDR2 FQGNSA. The CDR3 is CASRKTYEQYF. Here the CDR3 DNA reads TGTGCCAGCAGGAAAACCTACGAGCAGTACTTC.

The chain has TRBV20-1 and TRBJ2-3, with 9 bases matching TRBD2. The CDR3 consists of 16 residues. Trimming cost V 0 bases and J 5 bases; bases outside gene matches: 9. CDR1 DFQATT and CDR2 SNEGSKA come from the germline V gene (reference sequence). The CDR3 sequence is CSARDPREGRGDTQYF. CDR3 DNA sequence: TGCAGTGCTAGAGATCCGCGGGAGGGCCGGGGAGATACGCAGTATTTT.

This chain uses TRBV5-6 with TRBJ2-4; perhaps TRBD1 as D (5 bases). This CDR3 contains 14 residues. V shed 0 bases and J shed 7 bases, with 11 bases lying between them. The germline CDR1 and CDR2 sequences are SGHDT and YYEEEE. In nucleotides, the CDR3 is TGTGCCAGCAGCTTGGGGGGCGCCCGCAACATTCAGTACTTC. Translating gives CASSLGGARNIQYF.

The chain couples TRBV6-1 to TRBJ1-1; TRBD1 matches 7 bases. J was trimmed by 7 bases and V by 7 bases; bases with no gene match: 18. The germline V gene has CDR1 MNHNS and CDR2 SASEGT. This CDR3 region has 16 residues. The CDR3 reads CASIFYRDSHRGEAFF. CDR3 coding DNA: TGTGCCAGCATCTTCTACCGGGACAGTCATCGAGGTGAAGCTTTCTTT.

About this clonotype itself: Relative to the germline gene, one junction end is altered; a read error may explain this. The genes are TRBV7-7 and TRBJ2-7; 7 nucleotides line up with TRBD2. This CDR3 region has 13 residues. Germline-derived CDR1 and CDR2 are SSHAT and FNYEAQ (reference sequence). The CDR3: CASSFGGGYEQYF. In nucleotides, the CDR3 is TGTGCTAGCAGCTTTGGCGGGGGATACGAGCAGTACTTC. The entire variable domain, with the rest obtained from reference TRBV7-7 and TRBJ2-7, is as follows: GAGVSQSPRYKVTKRGQDVTLRCDPISSHATLYWYQQALGQGPEFLTYFNYEAQPDKSGLPSDRFSAERPEGSISTLTIQRTEQRDSAMYRCASSFGGGYEQYFGPGTRLTVT.

The rearrangement joins TRBV20-1 to TRBJ1-5, with D perhaps TRBD1 (6 bases). Germline values: CDR1 DFQATT, CDR2 SNEGSKA (reference sequence). Trimming removed 0 bases at V and 4 bases at J, with 13 bases between. This CDR3 spans 15 amino acids. The CDR3 nucleotides read TGCAGTGCTAGAGATAGTGTGGGGGCTAATCAGCCCCAGCATTTT. The encoded protein is CSARDSVGANQPQHF.

This clonotype was recorded once. The V gene is TRBV2, the J gene TRBJ2-4; D is perhaps TRBD1 (6 bases). Trimming took 3 bases from V and 9 from J, leaving 15 bases between them. Germline CDR1 and CDR2: SNHLY and FYNNEI. The CDR3 length is 14 residues. CDR3 sequence reads: CASSDPTGTGIQYF. CDR3 nucleotide sequence: TGTGCCAGCAGTGATCCTACAGGGACGGGCATTCAGTACTTC.

The V call is TRBV27, the J call TRBJ1-5; D unresolved. Germline loops: CDR1 MNHEY, CDR2 SMNVEV (reference sequence). The length of the CDR3 is 13 residues. The germline V and J ends were trimmed by 7 bases and 7 bases, with 14 bases remaining between them. The CDR3 loop is CASMARHVQPQHF. DNA of the CDR3: TGTGCCAGCATGGCCCGGCACGTACAGCCCCAGCATTTT.

V gene TRBV30 combines with J gene TRBJ1-2, with D possibly TRBD1 on 5 matching bases. The CDR3 runs 14 residues. CDR1 and CDR2 (germline): GTSNPN, SVGIG (reference sequence). Trimming cost V 2 bases and J 0 bases, with 10 bases left between them. This CDR3 is CAWSRDRTNYGYTF. The CDR3 region has the DNA TGTGCCTGGAGTCGGGACCGGACTAACTATGGCTACACCTTC.

The sample holds a few counts of this clonotype. The DNA for the CDR3 is TGTGCCACCAGCAGAGTACGGACACAAGAGACCCAGTACTTC. Its protein is CATSRVRTQETQYF. The chain couples TRBV15 to TRBJ2-5; D possibly corresponds to TRBD1 (5 bases). The germline CDR1 and CDR2 sequences are LNHNV and YYDKDF (reference sequence). The length of the CDR3 is 14 residues. Between the trimmed V and J ends, which lost 1 base and 2 bases, there was a span of 8 bases. The variable domain in full, with the rest retrieved from reference TRBV15 and TRBJ2-5, is DAMVIQNPRYQVTQFGKPVTLSCSQTLNHNVMYWYQQKSSQAPKLLFHYYDKDFNNEADTPDNFQSRRPNTSFCFLDIRSPGLGDTAMYLCATSRVRTQETQYFGPGTRLLVL.

In its sample, this clonotype was seen a few times. The rearrangement links TRBV15 to TRBJ1-5, with D tentatively TRBD1 (5 bases). This CDR3 comprises 16 residues. Germline lookup yields CDR1 LNHNV and CDR2 YYDKDF (reference sequence). Trimming pared 1 base from V and 7 bases from J, leaving 17 bases between. The CDR3 DNA is TGTGCCACCAGCAGAGGTGAAAGGGGAGGTGAGCAGCCCCAGCATTTT. As protein: CATSRGERGGEQPQHF.

This clonotype was seen more than once but under ten times. The V gene is TRBV6-2 or TRBV6-3, the J gene TRBJ2-3; D is unclear. The germline gives CDR1 MNHEY, CDR2 SVGEGT. V was trimmed by 2 bases and J by 4 bases, leaving 10 bases between them. This CDR3 has 14 amino acids. CDR3 loop: CASSYDPGADTQYF. Here the CDR3 DNA reads TGTGCCAGCAGTTACGACCCAGGAGCAGATACGCAGTATTTT.

CDR3: CASSISSLNIQYF. The DNA for the CDR3 is TGTGCCAGTAGTATCTCCAGCTTAAACATTCAGTACTTC. This sequence joins TRBV19 and TRBJ2-4; no clear D gene. Trimming took 3 bases from V and 6 from J, leaving 9 bases between them. The germline V gene has CDR1 LNHDA and CDR2 SQIVND (reference sequence). The CDR3 has 13 amino acids.

The sample holds a few counts of this clonotype. CDR3 amino acids: CASSQEVRPRDGYGYTF. CDR3 nucleotides: TGTGCCAGCAGCCAAGAAGTACGTCCGCGGGATGGCTATGGCTACACCTTC. The chain employs TRBV14 and TRBJ1-2; D uncertain. In germline, CDR1 is SGHDN, CDR2 FVKESK. The CDR3 is 17 residues long. Trimming shortened V by 0 bases and J by 4 bases, and 18 bases separated the two germline ends.

There are a few counts of this clonotype. J is TRBJ1-5 and V is TRBV6-1; tentative D call: TRBD1 (5 bases). This CDR3 spans 15 amino acids. V lost 6 bases, J lost 3 bases, and 15 bases lay in between. Germline V gives CDR1 MNHNS, CDR2 SASEGT. This CDR3 is CASSPEGYDNQPQHF. CDR3 in DNA: TGTGCCAGCAGCCCCGAGGGGTATGACAATCAGCCCCAGCATTTT.

The rearrangement joins TRBV28 to TRBJ1-3; D is unresolved. This CDR3 comprises 12 residues. The V gene's germline CDR1 is MDHEN and CDR2 SYDVKM. Trimming removed 3 bases at V and 0 bases at J, with 0 bases between. CDR3 coding DNA: TGTGCCAGCAGTTTCTCTGGAAACACCATATATTTT. It is translated as CASSFSGNTIYF.

The chain uses TRBV18 and TRBJ1-1; 8 nucleotides match TRBD1. V was pared by 8 bases and J by 8 bases, with 7 bases of the junction left unmatched. CDR1 and CDR2 (germline): KGHSH, LQKENI. This CDR3 is 12 amino acids long. The CDR3 region is CASATGGEEAFF. In DNA form, the CDR3 reads TGTGCCAGCGCTACAGGGGGTGAGGAAGCTTTCTTT.

This chain links TRBV20-1 with TRBJ1-5, with unresolved D. Germline V gene lookup returns CDR1 DFQATT and CDR2 SNEGSKA (reference sequence). Trimming pared 1 base from V and 9 bases from J, leaving 13 bases between. This CDR3 comprises 13 residues. CDR3 nucleotides: TGCAGTGCTAGAGCAAGGCTTGCCGGGCCCCAGCATTTT. Its translation is CSARARLAGPQHF.